This T cell receptor beta chain stems from a study of PD-L1 blockade in urothelial cancer. Across the study: Samples of blood were analyzed 3 weeks (second dose) and 6 weeks after treatment start. General study results and limits: By 3 weeks, tumor-associated blood clones had expanded more in durable-benefit patients.

Produced via immunoSEQ multiplex PCR; TCRdb's table is partial and in-frame only. The sample shows about 45,000 clones, more than 75% of them seen only once. Note on this clone: Antigen unknown.

Time point of the sample: peripheral blood 6 weeks after treatment start. The germline CDR1 and CDR2 sequences are MNHEY and SVGAGI. The CDR3 totals 15 residues. The junction had 9 bases not matched to a gene; V was cut back by 3 bases and J by 10 bases. The source is a man in his 60s with urothelial cancer. The chain couples TRBV6-5 to TRBJ2-1; TRBD2 agrees at 10 bases. This material consisted of PBMCs, taken around atezolizumab (anti-PD-L1) treatment. CDR3 nucleotide sequence: TGTGCCAGCAGTTATAAAGCGGGGGGGCCTCGGGAGCAGTTCTTC. Protein product: CASSYKAGGPREQFF.